This entry is about one T cell receptor (beta chain). Its target is unknown. This entry belongs to a study of CD8+ T cells in alopecia areata. Treatment reported: oral pan-JAK inhibitor, 5-10 mg twice daily. Study-wide findings and caveats: Lesional scalp, especially alopecia totalis/universalis, showed higher clonality than normal scalp.

Reverse transcribed after extraction, RNA yielded cDNA as the sequencing template. Sequenced by immunoSEQ multiplex PCR; TCRdb stores in-frame clones only, minus some. Here the sample spans under 150,000 clones, less than 60% being singletons. Germline CDR1 and CDR2: GTSNPN and SVGIG (reference sequence). J lost 6 bases, V lost 2 bases, and 3 bases had no gene match. The CDR3 has 15 residues. The material was CD4+ T cells sorted from blood, obtained at week 24, from a patient treated with tofacitinib. The rearrangement joins TRBV30 to TRBJ2-1; 14 bases line up with TRBD2. The TCR was taken from a human donor with alopecia areata. For the CDR3, the DNA is TGTGCCTGGAGTACCGGGACTAGCGGGGGCAATGAGCAGTTCTTC. It encodes CAWSTGTSGGNEQFF.